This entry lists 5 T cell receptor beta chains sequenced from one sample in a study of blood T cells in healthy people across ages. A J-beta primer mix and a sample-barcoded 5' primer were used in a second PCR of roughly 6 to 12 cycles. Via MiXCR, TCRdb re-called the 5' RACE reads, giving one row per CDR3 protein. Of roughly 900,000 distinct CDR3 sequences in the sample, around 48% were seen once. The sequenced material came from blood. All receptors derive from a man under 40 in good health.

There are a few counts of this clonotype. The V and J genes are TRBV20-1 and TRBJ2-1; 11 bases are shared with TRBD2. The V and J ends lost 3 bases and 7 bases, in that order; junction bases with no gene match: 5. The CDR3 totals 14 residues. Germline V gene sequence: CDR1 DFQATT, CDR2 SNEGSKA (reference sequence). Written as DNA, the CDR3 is TGCAGTGCTAGTAGCGGGGGGGCCAAGAATGAGCAGTTCTTC. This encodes CSASSGGAKNEQFF.

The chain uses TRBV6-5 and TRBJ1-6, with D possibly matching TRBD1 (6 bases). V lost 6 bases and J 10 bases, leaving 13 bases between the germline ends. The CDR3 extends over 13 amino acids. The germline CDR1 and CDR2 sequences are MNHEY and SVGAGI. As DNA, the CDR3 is TGTGCCAGCAGACGAACAGGGAACTCACCCCTCCACTTT. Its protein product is CASRRTGNSPLHF.

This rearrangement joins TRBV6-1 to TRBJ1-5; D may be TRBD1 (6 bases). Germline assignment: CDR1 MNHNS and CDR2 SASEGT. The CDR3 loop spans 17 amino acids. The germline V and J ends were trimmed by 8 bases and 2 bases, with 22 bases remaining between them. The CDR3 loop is CASVSGRTAFGNQPQHF. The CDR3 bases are TGTGCCAGCGTGTCTGGCCGGACAGCTTTTGGCAATCAGCCCCAGCATTTT.

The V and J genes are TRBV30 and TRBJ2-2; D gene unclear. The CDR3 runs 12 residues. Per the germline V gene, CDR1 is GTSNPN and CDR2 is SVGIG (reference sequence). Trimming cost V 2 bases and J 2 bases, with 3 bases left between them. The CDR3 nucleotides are TGTGCCTGGAGTTTTAACACCGGGGAGCTGTTTTTT. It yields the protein CAWSFNTGELFF.

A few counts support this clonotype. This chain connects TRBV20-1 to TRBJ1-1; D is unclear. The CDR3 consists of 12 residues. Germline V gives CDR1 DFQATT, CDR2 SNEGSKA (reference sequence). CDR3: CRANRANTEAFF. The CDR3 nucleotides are TGCAGGGCCAATAGGGCGAACACTGAAGCTTTCTTT.